These T cell receptor beta chains were read from a single sample in a study of control samples from healthy donors and cancer patients. Clones were sequenced by immunoSEQ multiplex PCR, and TCRdb holds only the in-frame ones, with some missing. The table lists about 89,000 clones, 70% to 90% of them singletons. The sequenced material came from blood. All receptors derive from a woman aged 40-49 years in good health. The CDR3 runs from the conserved cysteine through the conserved F or W. Each record gives: V gene, J gene, D gene, clone size, CDR3 DNA, CDR3 protein. A D gene is named only where the DNA matches it firmly. Clone size is not always given. Where it is, it says once, few, many or a class for expanded clones.

TRBV11-3	TRBJ2-6	-	-	TGTGCCAGCAGCCAGCTCTCTGGGGCCAACGTCCTGACTTTC	CASSQLSGANVLTF
TRBV5-1	TRBJ2-7	-	-	TGCGCCAGCAGCTTTGACCTGGGCCTCTACGAGCAGTACTTC	CASSFDLGLYEQYF
TRBV7-2	TRBJ2-7	-	-	TGTGCCAGCAGCTTAGAAGACGGGACCCCCTACGAGCAGTACTTC	CASSLEDGTPYEQYF
TRBV19	TRBJ2-3	TRBD1	-	TGTGCCAGTTCCGACGGAAGTGGGACAGGGGGCACAGATACGCAGTATTTT	CASSDGSGTGGTDTQYF
TRBV6-5	TRBJ1-4	-	-	-	CASSSSGRNNEKLFF
TRBV15	TRBJ1-5	-	-	TGTGCCACCAGCAGAGATGTTGGGGGCAATCAGCCCCAGCATTTT	CATSRDVGGNQPQHF
TRBV2	TRBJ2-3	TRBD2	-	TGTGCCAGCAAGTTTCGGGGGGGCACAGATACGCAGTATTTT	CASKFRGGTDTQYF
TRBV11-1	TRBJ2-2	TRBD2	-	TGTGCCAGCAGCCCACGACTAGCGGGGCGAGGGGAGCTGTTTTTT	CASSPRLAGRGELFF
TRBV9	TRBJ1-6	-	-	TGTGCCAGCAGCGTAGACAGGAACTCCTATAATTCACCCCTCCACTTT	CASSVDRNSYNSPLHF
TRBV6-1	TRBJ2-2	TRBD2	few	TGTGCCAGCAGTGCAACCTTTGGCGGGGGGGCCGCCGGGGAGCTGTTTTTT	CASSATFGGGAAGELFF
TRBV19	TRBJ1-5	-	-	TGTGCCAGTAGTAGGGGGGACGGCAATCAGCCCCAGCATTTT	CASSRGDGNQPQHF
TRBV6-6	TRBJ2-2	TRBD1	-	TGTGCCAGCAGTCGACAGGGGATCCGGATTAGGGGCGGGGAGCTGTTTTTT	CASSRQGIRIRGGELFF
TRBV3-1/TRBV3-2	TRBJ1-3	-	-	TGTGCCAGCAGCCTTGGTGCTAATGGTCTTAATGGAAACACCATATATTTT	CASSLGANGLNGNTIYF
TRBV9	TRBJ1-2	-	-	TGTGCCAGCAGCGAGACGGGACGGGGAACTTGGCATGGCTACACCTTC	CASSETGRGTWHGYTF
TRBV11-3	TRBJ2-3	-	few	TGTGCCAGCAGCTTAGATGGGCTGGACACAGATACGCAGTATTTT	CASSLDGLDTDTQYF
TRBV7-6	TRBJ2-2	TRBD2	-	TGTGCCAGCAGCTTAAGGCGGGGGGACACCGGGGAGCTGTTTTTT	CASSLRRGDTGELFF
TRBV27	TRBJ1-2	-	-	TGTGCCAGCAGTTTATCGGGGCCGCGGCCACTATATGGCTACACCTTC	CASSLSGPRPLYGYTF
TRBV7-2	TRBJ1-5	TRBD1	few	TGTGCCAGCAGCCCCCCAGGACAGGGGGGGGGTTTGAAGCCCCAGCATTTT	CASSPPGQGGGLKPQHF
TRBV19	TRBJ2-2	TRBD1	few	TGTGCCAGTCTGAGGGACAGGGGATTAGCCGGGGAGCTGTTTTTT	CASLRDRGLAGELFF
TRBV5-1	TRBJ2-3	-	-	TGCGCCAGCAGCCCAGGGACATCTAAAAGCACAGATACGCAGTATTTT	CASSPGTSKSTDTQYF
TRBV20-1	TRBJ2-1	-	-	TGCAGTGCTAGTGATGGACCCTTCAGCTCCTACAATGAGCAGTTCTTC	CSASDGPFSSYNEQFF
TRBV5-1	TRBJ1-2	-	-	TGCGCCAGCAGCCCTTTGGGGGGACGTGGCTACACCTTC	CASSPLGGRGYTF
TRBV5-1	TRBJ2-5	-	-	TGCGCCAGCAGCCCTGGCGGACTGGGACGGGAGACCCAGTACTTC	CASSPGGLGRETQYF
TRBV5-1	TRBJ2-5	-	-	TGCGCCAGCAGCCCCCTTGTCGTGGGGGCGGCGGAGACCCAGTACTTC	CASSPLVVGAAETQYF
TRBV24-1	TRBJ2-7	TRBD1	once	TGTGCCACCAGTGACCCAAGGACAGGGGGCTACGAGCAGTACTTC	CATSDPRTGGYEQYF
TRBV10-3	TRBJ2-7	-	-	TGTGCCATCAGTGAATTTGACGAGCAGTACTTC	CAISEFDEQYF
TRBV7-2	TRBJ2-1	TRBD2	-	TGTGCCAGCAGGAAGCGGGGGGGTAGCGACAATGAGCAGTTCTTC	CASRKRGGSDNEQFF
TRBV7-2	TRBJ1-1	-	-	TGTGCCAGCAGCCCCAGTTGGGGGGCTGGGAACACTGAAGCTTTCTTT	CASSPSWGAGNTEAFF
TRBV5-5	TRBJ1-5	-	-	TGTGCCAGCAGCTTGGGGGGCAGGGGCAATCAGCCCCAGCATTTT	CASSLGGRGNQPQHF
TRBV5-6	TRBJ1-1	-	-	TGTGCCAGCAGCTTAGGCCGAACCACTGAAGCTTTCTTT	CASSLGRTTEAFF
TRBV28	TRBJ1-2	-	-	TGTGCCAGCAGTTTGGTGAATTACTTCTACACCTTC	CASSLVNYFYTF
TRBV7-2	TRBJ1-1	-	-	TGTGCCAGCAGCTCCACGGACTTGGACACTGAAGCTTTCTTT	CASSSTDLDTEAFF
TRBV19	TRBJ2-2	TRBD2	-	TGTGCCAGTAACGCCTTCAGCGGGGGTATAACCGGGGAGCTGTTTTTT	CASNAFSGGITGELFF
TRBV5-1	TRBJ2-7	TRBD2	-	TGCGCCAGCAGCATTGGACTAGCGGGGGCGGTCTACGAGCAGTACTTC	CASSIGLAGAVYEQYF
TRBV4-3	TRBJ1-2	TRBD1	-	TGCGCCAGCAGCCAGCACCCTGCTGGGACAGGGGAGAACTATGGCTACACCTTC	CASSQHPAGTGENYGYTF
TRBV12-3/TRBV12-4	TRBJ2-1	-	-	TGTGCCAGCAGTCCCCTTCGGGATGAGCAGTTCTTC	CASSPLRDEQFF
TRBV12-3/TRBV12-4	TRBJ1-2	-	-	TGTGCCAGCAGGGACGTTATCTATGGCTACACCTTC	CASRDVIYGYTF
TRBV27	TRBJ1-1	-	once	TGTGCCAGCAGTTTATATCCAGGGAGGAACACTGAAGCTTTCTTT	CASSLYPGRNTEAFF
TRBV9	TRBJ2-1	-	-	TGTGCCAGCAGCCCCTGGAGTCACAATGAGCAGTTCTTC	CASSPWSHNEQFF
TRBV5-4	TRBJ1-1	-	-	TGTGCCAGCAGCTTGGCATACAGGGAGAACACTGAAGCTTTCTTT	CASSLAYRENTEAFF
TRBV6-2/TRBV6-3	TRBJ2-1	TRBD2	-	TGTGCCAGCAGTTACTCCAGGACTAGCGGGGGGGCAGGTGAGCAGTTCTTC	CASSYSRTSGGAGEQFF
TRBV19	TRBJ1-2	TRBD1	-	TGTGCCAGTAGTAACCAACAGGGGATTAACTATGGCTACACCTTC	CASSNQQGINYGYTF
TRBV6-5	TRBJ1-4	TRBD1	-	TGTGCCAGCAGTCCTTGGACAGGGATGAATGAAAAACTGTTTTTT	CASSPWTGMNEKLFF
TRBV19	TRBJ1-2	TRBD1	-	TGTGCCAGTAGTATAGCGGGACAGAACTATGGCTACACCTTC	CASSIAGQNYGYTF
TRBV6-2/TRBV6-3	TRBJ1-5	-	few	TGTGCCAGCAGTTACTCGGTAACGGCCGGGAATCAGCCCCAGCATTTT	CASSYSVTAGNQPQHF
TRBV7-8	TRBJ1-6	TRBD1	-	TGTGCCAGCAGCTCCGGGACAGGGGGAGGCATCCATAATTCACCCCTCCACTTT	CASSSGTGGGIHNSPLHF
TRBV15	TRBJ2-5	TRBD1	-	TGTGCCACCAGCAGAGACGCGACAGGGCGAGAGACCCAGTACTTC	CATSRDATGRETQYF
TRBV7-2	TRBJ2-1	-	once	TGTGCCAGCAGCTTAGTTGGCGGGCTCTACAATGAGCAGTTCTTC	CASSLVGGLYNEQFF
TRBV19	TRBJ2-1	TRBD1	-	TGTGCCAGTAGCCCTATAGTAGGGACAGGGGGGGATGAGCAGTTCTTC	CASSPIVGTGGDEQFF
TRBV6-5	TRBJ2-7	-	-	TGTGCCAGCAGGGACAGATCCTACGAGCAGTACTTC	CASRDRSYEQYF
TRBV18	TRBJ2-2	TRBD1	-	TGTGCCAGCTCTCTCCGACAGGGTCGGGACACCGGGGAGCTGTTTTTT	CASSLRQGRDTGELFF